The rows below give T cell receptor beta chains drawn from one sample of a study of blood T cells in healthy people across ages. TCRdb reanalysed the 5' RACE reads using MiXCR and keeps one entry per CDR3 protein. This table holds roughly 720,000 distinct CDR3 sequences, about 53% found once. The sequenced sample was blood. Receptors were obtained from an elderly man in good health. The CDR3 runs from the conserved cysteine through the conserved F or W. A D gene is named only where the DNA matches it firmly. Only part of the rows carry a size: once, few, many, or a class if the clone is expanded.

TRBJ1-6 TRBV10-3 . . TGTGCCATCAGTGAGTCACAGCCCACTAATTCACCCCTCCACTTT CAISESQPTNSPLHF
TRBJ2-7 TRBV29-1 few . TGCAGCGCATGGAGGTGGGACGAGCAGTACTTC CSAWRWDEQYF
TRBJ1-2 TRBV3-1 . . TGTGCCAGCCGTCCAGGGGAAGGCTATGGCTACACCTTC CASRPGEGYGYTF
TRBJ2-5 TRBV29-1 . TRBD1 TGCAGCGCGACAGGGTCGCAAGAGACCCAGTACTTC CSATGSQETQYF
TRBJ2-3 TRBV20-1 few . TGCAGTGCCGGGTATGCTCCCAAAGGGGCCGTTACAGATACGCAGTATTTT CSAGYAPKGAVTDTQYF
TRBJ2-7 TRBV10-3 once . TGTGCCATCAGTGAGTGGAGGGCCGAGCAGTACTTC CAISEWRAEQYF
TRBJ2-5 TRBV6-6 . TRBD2 TGTGCCAGCAGTTACTCGGGATTGGGGGCGGGGGGTTGGACCCAGTACTTC CASSYSGLGAGGWTQYF
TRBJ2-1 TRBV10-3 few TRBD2 TGTGCCACTCGGGGTGTGGGGGAGGGTGGCTCCTACAATGAGCAGTTCTTC CATRGVGEGGSYNEQFF
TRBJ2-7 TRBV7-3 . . TGTGCCAGCAGCTCGGACTACGCCTACGAGCAGTACTTC CASSSDYAYEQYF
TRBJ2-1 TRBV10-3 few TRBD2 TGTGCCATCAGCTTAGCGGGCTCCTACAATGAGCAGTTCTTC CAISLAGSYNEQFF
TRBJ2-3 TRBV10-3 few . TGTGCCATCCCAAAAGACGGAGTGGGTGATACGCAGTATTTT CAIPKDGVGDTQYF
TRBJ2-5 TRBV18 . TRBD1 TGTGCCAGCTCACCGGACAGGGGGATCTATGAGCAGTACTTC CASSPDRGIYEQYF
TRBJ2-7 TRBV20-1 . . TGCAGTGCTTTCTCCCCCCGCTCTAACGAGCAGTACTTC CSAFSPRSNEQYF
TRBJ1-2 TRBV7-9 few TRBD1 TGTGCCAGCAGCCCGGGACAGCAGGACTATGGCTACACCTTC CASSPGQQDYGYTF
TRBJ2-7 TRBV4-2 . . TGTGCCAGCAGCCACGGGGCCGGGACACCAAAACCCTACGAGCAGTACTTC CASSHGAGTPKPYEQYF
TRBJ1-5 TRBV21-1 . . TGTGCCAGCAGCAAAGCCCAGGGGGCGAGCAATCAGCCCCAGCATTTT CASSKAQGASNQPQHF
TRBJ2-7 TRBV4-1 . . TGCGTCAGCTCTCTAGGGCAGGTCCCCCTCTACGAGCAGTACTTC CVSSLGQVPLYEQYF
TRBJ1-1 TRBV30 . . TGTGCCTGGAGTCTCAGGGGCCCTGAAGCTTTCTTT CAWSLRGPEAFF
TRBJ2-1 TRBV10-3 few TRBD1 TGTGCCATCAGCGGACAGGAACCCAATGAGCAGTTCTTC CAISGQEPNEQFF
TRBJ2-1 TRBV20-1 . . TGCAGTGCTAGAGATCTCGCTAGCGCAGCATTTTCCTACAATGAGCAGTTCTTC CSARDLASAAFSYNEQFF